This TCR beta chain was identified during a study of PD-1 blockade in classical Hodgkin lymphoma. This CDR3 comprises 13 residues. V lost 0 bases and J 4 bases, leaving 4 bases between the germline ends. The germline V gene encodes CDR1 MNHEY and CDR2 SVGAGI. Method: immunoSEQ multiplex PCR; TCRdb's copy keeps in-frame clones and lacks some. The sample yields 35,000 or so clones, more than 65% seen once. Each patient's relapse followed autologous stem cell transplantation, and brentuximab vedotin exposure varied. Study-wide points: At baseline, newly diagnosed patients reportedly showed less TCR diversity than healthy donors. No one has yet defined what causes the repertoire differences, which may be disease activity or prior therapy. Those patients who began receiving nivolumab less than 1 year after ASCT had lower diversity, and they were excluded. A significant rise in TCR diversity by C4D1 was seen for CD4+ but not CD8+ cells.

As concerns this clone: Its antigen is unidentified.

The TCR comes from a human donor with classical Hodgkin lymphoma. The chain uses TRBV6-5 and TRBJ2-1; D gene ambiguous. The sample consisted of peripheral blood mononuclear cells (PBMCs), taken before the second cycle of nivolumab. The CDR3 region has the DNA TGTGCCAGCAGTTACTCTAATTACAATGAGCAGTTCTTC. Translation gives CASSYSNYNEQFF.